This TCR beta chain was observed in a study of cytomegalovirus exposure and HLA in healthy donors. Study information: Of some 400 genotyped donors, 70% to 85% clustered with self-reported Caucasian donors.

Germline V gene sequence: CDR1 SEHNR, CDR2 FQNEAQ (reference sequence). V was cut by 5 bases and J by 2 bases, with 14 bases left in between. This CDR3 region has 15 residues. In the PCR, 60 Vbeta and 13 Jbeta primers were used. The method was immunoSEQ multiplex PCR; TCRdb's version includes in-frame clones alone and lacks a portion of them. This table has 50,000 to 65,000 clones, around 72% appearing once. About this clone: What it recognizes is unknown.

Whole-study results and caveats: Common viral pathogens were later found to be apparently linked to several of the most significant clusters.

The material sequenced was PBMCs. This rearrangement joins TRBV7-9 to TRBJ2-3, with D possibly being TRBD2 (6 bases). The source of this sequence is a man aged 18 to 30 in good health and CMV-seronegative. The CDR3 coding sequence is TGTGCCAGCAGCAAAGGCGGGGTAAACACAGATACGCAGTATTTT. This gives the protein CASSKGGVNTDTQYF. The full variable domain, with the rest looked up from reference TRBV7-9 and TRBJ2-3, is DTGVSQNPRHKITKRGQNVTFRCDPISEHNRLYWYRQTLGQGPEFLTYFQNEAQLEKSRLLSDRFSAERPKGSFSTLEIQRTEQGDSAMYLCASSKGGVNTDTQYFGPGTRLTVL.